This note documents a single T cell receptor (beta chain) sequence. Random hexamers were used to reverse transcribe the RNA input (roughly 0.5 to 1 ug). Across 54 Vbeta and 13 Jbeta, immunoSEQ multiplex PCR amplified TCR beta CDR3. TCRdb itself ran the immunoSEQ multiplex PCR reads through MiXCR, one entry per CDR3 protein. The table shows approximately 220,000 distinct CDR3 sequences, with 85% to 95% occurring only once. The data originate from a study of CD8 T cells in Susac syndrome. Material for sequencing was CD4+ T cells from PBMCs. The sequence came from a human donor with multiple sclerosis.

The CDR3 region is CASSIQVGYEQYV. The DNA for the CDR3 is TGTGCCAGTAGTATTCAGGTCGGGTACGAGCAGTACGTC. This chain links TRBV19 with TRBJ2-7; D is uncertain. This CDR3 spans 13 amino acids. Trimming cost V 3 bases and J 4 bases, with 10 bases left between them. Germline CDR1 and CDR2: LNHDA and SQIVND (reference sequence).